The entry below gives a single T cell receptor (beta chain) sequence along with its context. The antigen is unknown. CDR3 length equals 16 residues. The germline CDR1 and CDR2 sequences are SEHNR and FQNEAQ (reference sequence). V was clipped by 2 bases and J by 3 bases, with 15 bases between them. These data belong to a study of CD8 T cells in ankylosing spondylitis. Study results and caveats: A motif in TCR beta, a set of seven to nine highly homologous variants, appeared characteristic of ankylosing spondylitis blood. Significant enrichment of disease-linked clones was reported in matched ankylosing spondylitis synovial fluid.

TCRdb analysed the 5' RACE reads with MiXCR anew, one entry per CDR3 protein. The sample carries 200,000 to 250,000 distinct CDR3 sequences, about 18% recorded once. Sequences were obtained from blood, either unsorted or a sorted T cell fraction (not recorded which). The gene calls are TRBV7-9 and TRBJ2-3; D gene uncertain. The clonotype comes from a male donor with ankylosing spondylitis. CDR3 residues: CASSLFASTATDTQYF. The CDR3 DNA reads TGTGCCAGCAGCTTATTTGCGTCAACGGCAACAGATACGCAGTATTTT.